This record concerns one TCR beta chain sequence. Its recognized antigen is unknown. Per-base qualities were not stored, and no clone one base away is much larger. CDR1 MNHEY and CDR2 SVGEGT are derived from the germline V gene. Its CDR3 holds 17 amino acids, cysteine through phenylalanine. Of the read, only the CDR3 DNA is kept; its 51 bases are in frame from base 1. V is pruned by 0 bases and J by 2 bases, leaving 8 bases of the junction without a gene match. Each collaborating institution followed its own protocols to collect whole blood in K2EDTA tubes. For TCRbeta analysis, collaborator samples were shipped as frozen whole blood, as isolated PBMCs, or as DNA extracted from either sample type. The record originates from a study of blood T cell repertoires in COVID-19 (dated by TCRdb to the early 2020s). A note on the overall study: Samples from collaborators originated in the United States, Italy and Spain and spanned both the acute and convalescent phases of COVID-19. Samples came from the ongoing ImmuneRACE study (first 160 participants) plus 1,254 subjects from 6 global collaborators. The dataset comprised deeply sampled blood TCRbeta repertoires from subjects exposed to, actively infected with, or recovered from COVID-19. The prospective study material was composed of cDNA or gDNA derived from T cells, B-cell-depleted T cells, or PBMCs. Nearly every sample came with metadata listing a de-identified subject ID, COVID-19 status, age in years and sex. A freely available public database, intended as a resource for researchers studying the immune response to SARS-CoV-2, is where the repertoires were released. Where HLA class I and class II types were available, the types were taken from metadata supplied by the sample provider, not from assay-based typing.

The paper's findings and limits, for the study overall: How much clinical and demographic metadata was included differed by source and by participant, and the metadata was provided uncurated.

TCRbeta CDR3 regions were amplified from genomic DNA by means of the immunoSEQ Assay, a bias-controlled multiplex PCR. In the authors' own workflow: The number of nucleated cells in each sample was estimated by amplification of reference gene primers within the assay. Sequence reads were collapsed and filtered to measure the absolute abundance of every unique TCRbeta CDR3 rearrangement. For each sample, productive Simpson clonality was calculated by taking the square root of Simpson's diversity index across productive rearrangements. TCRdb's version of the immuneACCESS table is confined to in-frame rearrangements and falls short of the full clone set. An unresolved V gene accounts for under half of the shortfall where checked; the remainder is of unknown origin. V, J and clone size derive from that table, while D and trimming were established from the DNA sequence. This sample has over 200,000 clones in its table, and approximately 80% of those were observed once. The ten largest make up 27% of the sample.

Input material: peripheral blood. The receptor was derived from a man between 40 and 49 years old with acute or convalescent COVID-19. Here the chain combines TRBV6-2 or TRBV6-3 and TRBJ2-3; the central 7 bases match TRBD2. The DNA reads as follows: TGTGCCAGCAGTTACTCGAACCTAGCGGATCTCACAGATACGCAGTATTTT. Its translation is CASSYSNLADLTDTQYF.